This TCR beta chain was sequenced in a study of shared clonotypes between healthy human individuals. Deep-level settings were used for running the assay. Generated by immunoSEQ multiplex PCR, the TCRdb table keeps only in-frame clones and is missing some. In the table there are about 2.1 million clones, under 95% of which are singletons. Naive CD8 cells, CD45RO-negative and positively selected for CCR7, excluded terminally differentiated effector memory CD45RA+ cells. The CDR3 contains 15 residues. In germline, CDR1 is PRHDT, CDR2 FYEKMQ (reference sequence). The V and J ends lost 5 bases and 1 base, in that order; junction bases with no gene match: 7.

The chain has TRBV13 and TRBJ1-1; 7 bases are a match to TRBD1. The material sequenced was naive CD8+ T cells from PBMCs. This TCR derives from a young man in good health. Some clones in this sample may be carry-over from other donors' samples. The CDR3 DNA sequence: TGTGCCAGCAGCCCCGGGGGACAGAAGAACACTGAAGCTTTCTTT. Translated: CASSPGGQKNTEAFF.